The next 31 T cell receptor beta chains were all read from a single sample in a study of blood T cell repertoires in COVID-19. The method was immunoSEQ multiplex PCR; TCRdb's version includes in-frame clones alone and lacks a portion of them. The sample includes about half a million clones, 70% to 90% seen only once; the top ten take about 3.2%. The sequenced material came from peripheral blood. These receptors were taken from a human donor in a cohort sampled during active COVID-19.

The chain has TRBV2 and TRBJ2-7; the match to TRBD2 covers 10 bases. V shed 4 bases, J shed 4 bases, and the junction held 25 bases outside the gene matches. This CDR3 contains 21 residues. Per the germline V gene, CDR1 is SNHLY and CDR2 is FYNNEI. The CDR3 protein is CASSVMGPRRSRGSGRYEQYF. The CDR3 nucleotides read TGTGCCAGCAGTGTGATGGGACCCCGGCGTTCCAGGGGTAGCGGGAGGTACGAGCAGTACTTC.

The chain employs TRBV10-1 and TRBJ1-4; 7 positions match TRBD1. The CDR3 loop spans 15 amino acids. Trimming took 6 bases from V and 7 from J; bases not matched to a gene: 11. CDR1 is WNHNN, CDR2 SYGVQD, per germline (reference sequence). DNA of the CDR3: TGCGCCAGCAGCGATGGAGGGGGCACGGGTGAAAAACTGTTTTTT. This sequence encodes CASSDGGGTGEKLFF.

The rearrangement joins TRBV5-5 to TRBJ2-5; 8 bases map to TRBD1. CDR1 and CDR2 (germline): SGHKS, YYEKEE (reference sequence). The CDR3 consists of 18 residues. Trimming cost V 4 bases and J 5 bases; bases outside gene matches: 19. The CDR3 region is CASSPAPSAGGARETQYF. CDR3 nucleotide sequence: TGTGCCAGCAGCCCGGCGCCCTCAGCAGGGGGCGCGAGGGAGACCCAGTACTTC.

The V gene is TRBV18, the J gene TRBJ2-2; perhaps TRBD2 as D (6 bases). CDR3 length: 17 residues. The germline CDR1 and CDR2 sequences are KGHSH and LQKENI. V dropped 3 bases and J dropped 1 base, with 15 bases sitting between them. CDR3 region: CASSPLMGEVNTGELFF. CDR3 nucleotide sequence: TGTGCCAGCTCACCCCTAATGGGGGAGGTGAACACCGGGGAGCTGTTTTTT.

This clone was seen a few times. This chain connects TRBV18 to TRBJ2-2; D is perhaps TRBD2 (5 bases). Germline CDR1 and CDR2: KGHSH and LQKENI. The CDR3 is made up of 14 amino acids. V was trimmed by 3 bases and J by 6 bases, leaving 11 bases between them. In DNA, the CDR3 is TGTGCCAGCTCACCTACAGCGGAGCCCGGGGAGCTGTTTTTT. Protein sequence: CASSPTAEPGELFF.

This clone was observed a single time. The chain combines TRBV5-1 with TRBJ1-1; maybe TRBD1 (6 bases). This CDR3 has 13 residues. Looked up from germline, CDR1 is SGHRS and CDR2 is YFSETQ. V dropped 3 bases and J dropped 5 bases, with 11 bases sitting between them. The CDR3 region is CASSYSGETEAFF. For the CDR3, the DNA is TGCGCCAGCAGCTACTCAGGGGAGACTGAAGCTTTCTTT. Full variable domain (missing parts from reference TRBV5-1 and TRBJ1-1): KAGVTQTPRYLIKTRGQQVTLSCSPISGHRSVSWYQQTPGQGLQFLFEYFSETQRNKGNFPGRFSGRQFSNSRSEMNVSTLELGDSALYLCASSYSGETEAFFGQGTRLTVV.

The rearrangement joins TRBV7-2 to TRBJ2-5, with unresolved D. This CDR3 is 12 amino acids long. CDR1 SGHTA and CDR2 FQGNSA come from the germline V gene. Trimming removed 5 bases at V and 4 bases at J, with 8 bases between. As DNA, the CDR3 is TGTGCCAGCAGCCACCCCGGAGAGACCCAGTACTTC. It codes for CASSHPGETQYF.

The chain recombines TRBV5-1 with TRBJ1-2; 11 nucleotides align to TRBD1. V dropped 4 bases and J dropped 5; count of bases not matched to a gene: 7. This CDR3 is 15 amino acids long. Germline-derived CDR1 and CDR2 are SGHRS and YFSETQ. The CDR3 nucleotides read TGCGCCAGCAGCCCGCAGGGACAGGGGGATTATGGCTACACCTTC. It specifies CASSPQGQGDYGYTF.

DNA of the CDR3: TGTGCCTGGAGTCGGAGACAGGGGCCTTCAGATACGCAGTATTTT. This gives the protein CAWSRRQGPSDTQYF. The chain couples TRBV30 to TRBJ2-3; 8 positions agree with TRBD1. Losses at the gene ends were 2 bases for V and 4 bases for J; bases not matched to a gene: 8. Germline V gene lookup returns CDR1 GTSNPN and CDR2 SVGIG (reference sequence). The CDR3 spans 15 residues.

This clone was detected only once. CDR3 nucleotides: TGTGCCAGCAGTTTGGCCGATCAGCCCCAGCATTTT. This codes for CASSLADQPQHF. The chain carries TRBV28 and TRBJ1-5; D remains ambiguous. Germline-derived CDR1 and CDR2 are MDHEN and SYDVKM. V shed 3 bases and J shed 5 bases, with 5 bases lying between them. The CDR3 extends over 12 amino acids.

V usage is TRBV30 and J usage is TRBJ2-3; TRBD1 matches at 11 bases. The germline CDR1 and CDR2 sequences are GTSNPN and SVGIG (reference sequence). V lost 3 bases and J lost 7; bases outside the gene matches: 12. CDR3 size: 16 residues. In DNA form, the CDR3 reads TGTGCCTGGAGCCAACCGGGACAGGGGGAGAGGAATACGCAGTATTTT. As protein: CAWSQPGQGERNTQYF.

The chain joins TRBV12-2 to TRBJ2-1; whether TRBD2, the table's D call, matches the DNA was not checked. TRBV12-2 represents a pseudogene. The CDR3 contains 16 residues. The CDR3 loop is CASLLGGGRLPDEQFF. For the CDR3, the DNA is TGTGCAAGCCTTCTGGGGGGAGGGCGACTTCCAGATGAGCAGTTCTTC.

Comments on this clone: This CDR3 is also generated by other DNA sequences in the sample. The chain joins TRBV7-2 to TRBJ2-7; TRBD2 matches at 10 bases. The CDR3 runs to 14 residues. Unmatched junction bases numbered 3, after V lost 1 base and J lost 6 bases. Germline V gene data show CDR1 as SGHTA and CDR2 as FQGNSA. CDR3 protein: CASSLELAGGEQYF. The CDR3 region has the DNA TGTGCCAGCAGCTTAGAGTTAGCGGGAGGCGAGCAGTACTTC.

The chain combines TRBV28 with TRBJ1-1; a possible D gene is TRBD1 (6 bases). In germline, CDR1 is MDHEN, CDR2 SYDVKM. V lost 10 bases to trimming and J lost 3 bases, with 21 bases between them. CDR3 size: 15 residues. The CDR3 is CATTDRLMRDTEAFF. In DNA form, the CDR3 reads TGTGCCACCACCGACAGGCTAATGAGAGACACTGAAGCTTTCTTT. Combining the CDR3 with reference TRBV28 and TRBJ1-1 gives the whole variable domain DVKVTQSSRYLVKRTGEKVFLECVQDMDHENMFWYRQDPGLGLRLIYFSYDVKMKEKGDIPEGYSVSREKKERFSLILESASTNQTSMYLCATTDRLMRDTEAFFGQGTRLTVV.

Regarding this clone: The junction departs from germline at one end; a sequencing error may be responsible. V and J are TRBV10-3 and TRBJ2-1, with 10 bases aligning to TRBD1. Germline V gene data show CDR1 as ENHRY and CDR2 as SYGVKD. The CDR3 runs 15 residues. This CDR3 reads CATSPGTGAYNEQFF. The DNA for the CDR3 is TGTGCCACCAGTCCGGGGACAGGGGCCTACAATGAGCAGTTCTTC.

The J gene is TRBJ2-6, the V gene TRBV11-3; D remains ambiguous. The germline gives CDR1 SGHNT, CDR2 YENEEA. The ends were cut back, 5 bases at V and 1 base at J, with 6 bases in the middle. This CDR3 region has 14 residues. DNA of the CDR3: TGTGCCAGCAGCAAAGAGTCTGGGGCCAACGTCCTGACTTTC. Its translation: CASSKESGANVLTF.

The CDR3 loop reads CASSKDGQIPYEQYF. CDR3 bases: TGTGCCAGCAGCAAAGATGGACAGATTCCCTACGAGCAGTACTTC. The chain employs TRBV21-1 and TRBJ2-7; TRBD1 is the table's D call, not checked against the DNA. TRBV21-1 is deemed a pseudogene. The CDR3 covers 15 residues.

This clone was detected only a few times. CDR3 in DNA: TGTGCCAGCAGCCCGGGACTAGCACACGGGCAAGATACGCAGTATTTT. This codes for CASSPGLAHGQDTQYF. The J gene is TRBJ2-3, the V gene TRBV7-3; TRBD2 aligns across 9 bases. The V gene end was trimmed by 5 bases and the J gene end by 5 bases; junction bases not matched to a gene: 11. Germline loops: CDR1 SGHTA, CDR2 FQGTGA. The CDR3 length is 16 residues.

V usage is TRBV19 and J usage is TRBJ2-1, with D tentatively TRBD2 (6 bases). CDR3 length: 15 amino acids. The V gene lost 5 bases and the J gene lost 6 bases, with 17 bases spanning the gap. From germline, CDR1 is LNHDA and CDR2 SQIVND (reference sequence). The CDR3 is CASSQGGGTINEQFF. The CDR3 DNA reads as TGTGCCAGTAGTCAGGGTGGCGGGACGATCAATGAGCAGTTCTTC.

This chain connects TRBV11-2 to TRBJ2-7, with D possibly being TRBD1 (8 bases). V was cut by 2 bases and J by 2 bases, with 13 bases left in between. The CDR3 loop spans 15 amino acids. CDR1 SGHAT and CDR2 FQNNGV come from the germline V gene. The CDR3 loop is CASSLSGTGAYEQYF. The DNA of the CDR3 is TGTGCCAGCAGCTTAAGCGGGACAGGCGCCTACGAGCAGTACTTC.

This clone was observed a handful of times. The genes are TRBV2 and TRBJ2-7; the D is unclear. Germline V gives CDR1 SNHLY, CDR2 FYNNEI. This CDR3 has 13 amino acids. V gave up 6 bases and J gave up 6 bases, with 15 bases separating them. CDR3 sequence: CASRESALAEQYF. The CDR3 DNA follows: TGTGCCAGCAGAGAAAGCGCGCTGGCCGAGCAGTACTTC.

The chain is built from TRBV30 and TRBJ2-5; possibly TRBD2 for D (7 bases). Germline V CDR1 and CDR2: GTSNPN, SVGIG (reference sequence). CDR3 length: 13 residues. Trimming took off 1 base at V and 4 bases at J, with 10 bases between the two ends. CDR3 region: CAWSEGGRETQYF. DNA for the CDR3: TGTGCCTGGAGTGAGGGGGGGAGAGAGACCCAGTACTTC.

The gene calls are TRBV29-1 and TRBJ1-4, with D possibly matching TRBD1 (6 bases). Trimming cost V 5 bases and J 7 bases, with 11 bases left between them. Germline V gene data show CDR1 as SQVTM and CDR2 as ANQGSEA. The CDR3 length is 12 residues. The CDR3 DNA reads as TGCAGCGTTTTACAGGGAGTTGAAAAACTGTTTTTT. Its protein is CSVLQGVEKLFF.

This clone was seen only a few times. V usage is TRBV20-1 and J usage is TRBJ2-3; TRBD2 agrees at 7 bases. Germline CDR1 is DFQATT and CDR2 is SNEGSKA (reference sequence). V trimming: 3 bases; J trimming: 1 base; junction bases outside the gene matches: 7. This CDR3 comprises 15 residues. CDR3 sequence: CSASGAGLRTDTQYF. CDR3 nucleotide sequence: TGCAGTGCTAGTGGAGCGGGGTTGCGCACAGATACGCAGTATTTT.

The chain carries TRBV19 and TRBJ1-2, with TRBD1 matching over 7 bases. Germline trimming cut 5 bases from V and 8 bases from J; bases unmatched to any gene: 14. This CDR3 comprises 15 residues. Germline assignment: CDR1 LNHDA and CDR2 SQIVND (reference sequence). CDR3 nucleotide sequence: TGTGCCAGTAGTGCGGGACAGCTTGAGGCTAGCGGCTACACCTTC. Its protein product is CASSAGQLEASGYTF.

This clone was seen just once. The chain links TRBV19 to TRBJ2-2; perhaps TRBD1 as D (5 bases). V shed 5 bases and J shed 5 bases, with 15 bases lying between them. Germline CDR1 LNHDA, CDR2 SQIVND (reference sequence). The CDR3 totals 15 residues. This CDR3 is CASSPRVLGTGELFF. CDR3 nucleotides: TGTGCCAGTAGTCCCAGGGTATTAGGAACCGGGGAGCTGTTTTTT. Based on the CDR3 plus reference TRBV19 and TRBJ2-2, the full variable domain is DGGITQSPKYLFRKEGQNVTLSCEQNLNHDAMYWYRQDPGQGLRLIYYSQIVNDFQKGDIAEGYSVSREKKESFPLTVTSAQKNPTAFYLCASSPRVLGTGELFFGEGSRLTVL.

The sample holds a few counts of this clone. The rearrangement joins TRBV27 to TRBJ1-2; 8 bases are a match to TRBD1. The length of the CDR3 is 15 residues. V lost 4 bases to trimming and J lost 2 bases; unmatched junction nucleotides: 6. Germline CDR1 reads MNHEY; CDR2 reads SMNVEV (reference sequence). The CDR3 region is CASSSPRQGNYGYTF. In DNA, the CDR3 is TGTGCCAGCAGTTCGCCGAGACAGGGGAACTATGGCTACACCTTC.

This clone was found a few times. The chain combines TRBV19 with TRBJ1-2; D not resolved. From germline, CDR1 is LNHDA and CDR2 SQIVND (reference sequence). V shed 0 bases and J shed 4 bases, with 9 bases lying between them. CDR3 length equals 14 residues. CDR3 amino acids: CASSIDYTSYGYTF. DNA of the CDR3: TGTGCCAGTAGTATAGATTACACCTCCTATGGCTACACCTTC.

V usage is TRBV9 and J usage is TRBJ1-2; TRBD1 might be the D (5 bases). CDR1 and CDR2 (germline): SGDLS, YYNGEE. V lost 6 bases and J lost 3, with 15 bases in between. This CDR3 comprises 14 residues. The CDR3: CASNPGGDHYGYTF. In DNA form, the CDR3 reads TGTGCCAGCAACCCGGGAGGGGACCACTATGGCTACACCTTC. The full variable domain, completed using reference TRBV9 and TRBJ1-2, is DSGVTQTPKHLITATGQRVTLRCSPRSGDLSVYWYQQSLDQGLQFLIQYYNGEERAKGNILERFSAQQFPDLHSELNLSSLELGDSALYFCASNPGGDHYGYTFGSGTRLTVV.

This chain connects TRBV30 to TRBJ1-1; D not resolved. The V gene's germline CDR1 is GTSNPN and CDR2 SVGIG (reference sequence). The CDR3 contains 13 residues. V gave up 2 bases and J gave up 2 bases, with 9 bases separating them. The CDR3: CAWSPQLNTEAFF. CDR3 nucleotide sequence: TGTGCCTGGAGTCCACAGCTAAACACTGAAGCTTTCTTT.

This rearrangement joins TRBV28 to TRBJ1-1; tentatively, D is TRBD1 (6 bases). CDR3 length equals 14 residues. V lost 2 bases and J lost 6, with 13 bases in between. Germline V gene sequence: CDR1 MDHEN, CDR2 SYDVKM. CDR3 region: CASSLRQGSAEAFF. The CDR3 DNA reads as TGTGCCAGCAGTTTACGGCAGGGGAGCGCTGAAGCTTTCTTT.